A selection of T cell receptor beta chains follows, all from one sample in a study of shared clonotypes between healthy human individuals. Some clones are missing from TCRdb's copy, which holds only in-frame ones; the method was immunoSEQ multiplex PCR. The table has 800,000 to 1,200,000 clones, around 82% seen once. The sequenced material came from memory CD4+ T cells from PBMCs. These receptors were taken from a man aged 18 to 35 in good health. Some clones in this sample may be carry-over from other donors' samples. Both conserved end residues are part of each CDR3. The D gene is left open where the match is weak. Size is stated for part of the rows, as once, few or many counts, or as a class when the clone is expanded.

CASSFIGGNTGELFF TGTGCCAGCAGTTTTATCGGGGGCAACACCGGGGAGCTGTTTTTT . TRBJ2-2 . TRBV28
CASSRTGYEQYF TGTGCCAGCAGCCGGACTGGTTACGAGCAGTACTTC few TRBJ2-7 . TRBV7-2
CASSPGRGREQFF TGTGCCAGCAGCCCCGGCAGGGGGCGTGAGCAGTTCTTC . TRBJ2-1 TRBD1 TRBV11-2
CASSVGQSGYTF TGTGCCAGCAGCGTGGGGCAGTCTGGCTACACCTTC . TRBJ1-2 . TRBV9
CASRAQEISNQPQHF TGTGCCAGCAGAGCACAGGAGATTAGCAATCAGCCCCAGCATTTT . TRBJ1-5 . TRBV2
CASSLQRVGNEKLFF TGTGCCAGCAGCCTACAGAGGGTGGGGAATGAAAAACTGTTTTTT . TRBJ1-4 . TRBV7-9
CASSYLLGTAETQYF TGTGCCAGCAGTTACCTTTTGGGCACAGCGGAGACCCAGTACTTC . TRBJ2-5 . TRBV6-6
CAISGLEDTQYF TGTGCCATCAGTGGATTGGAGGATACGCAGTATTTT . TRBJ2-3 . TRBV10-3
CASTQTGANEQYF TGCGCCAGCACCCAGACAGGGGCCAACGAGCAGTACTTC . TRBJ2-7 TRBD1 TRBV5-1
CASRVTGSYEQYF TGTGCCAGCAGGGTGACAGGATCCTACGAGCAGTACTTC . TRBJ2-7 . TRBV28
CASSPDPPLAGGPETQYF TGCGCCAGCAGCCCGGATCCCCCTCTAGCGGGAGGTCCAGAGACCCAGTACTTC . TRBJ2-5 TRBD2 TRBV5-1
CASSLSQGRPETQYF TGTGCCAGCAGCTTGTCACAGGGACGCCCGGAGACCCAGTACTTC once TRBJ2-5 . TRBV5-5
CASSQRRDDYNEQFF TGTGCCAGCAGCCAACGGAGGGACGATTACAATGAGCAGTTCTTC . TRBJ2-1 . TRBV4-2
CASSEAAGGDRPGAGAYEQYF TGTGCCAGCAGCGAGGCGGCCGGAGGGGACCGCCCCGGGGCTGGGGCCTACGAGCAGTACTTC . TRBJ2-7 . TRBV9
CARLTYPSLSSSTDTQYF TGTGCCAGACTGACCTACCCGAGCCTTTCATCTAGCACAGATACGCAGTATTTT . TRBJ2-3 . TRBV19
CASSPRETSDTQYF TGTGCCAGCAGCCCTAGGGAAACCTCAGATACGCAGTATTTT . TRBJ2-3 . TRBV6-4
CASSEGRSSNQPQHF TGTGCCAGCAGTGAAGGCAGGAGTAGCAATCAGCCCCAGCATTTT once TRBJ1-5 . TRBV2
CASSSTRQGQDTQYF TGCGCCAGCAGCTCAACTCGACAGGGACAAGATACGCAGTATTTT . TRBJ2-3 TRBD1 TRBV5-1
CASSFGNSETQYF TGTGCCAGCAGCTTCGGTAATTCAGAGACCCAGTACTTC . TRBJ2-5 . TRBV7-9
CAWRVSQGTYGYTF TGTGCCTGGAGGGTTTCACAGGGGACCTATGGCTACACCTTC . TRBJ1-2 TRBD1 TRBV30
CASRGAGTGVAGYTF TGTGCCAGCAGAGGGGCTGGGACAGGGGTTGCCGGCTACACCTTC . TRBJ1-2 TRBD1 TRBV28
CASNIYSVGQPQHF TGTGCCAGTAACATATACAGCGTTGGTCAGCCCCAGCATTTT few TRBJ1-5 . TRBV19
CASSQGHQPQHF TGTGCCAGCAGCCAGGGGCATCAGCCCCAGCATTTT . TRBJ1-5 . TRBV7-2
CASGRKGAAGNTIYF TGTGCCAGTGGAAGGAAGGGGGCGGCTGGAAACACCATATATTTT . TRBJ1-3 TRBD1 TRBV6-1
CASSSGQRLASGGTQYF TGCGCCAGCAGCTCGGGACAGCGACTCGCTAGCGGAGGGACCCAGTACTTC . TRBJ2-5 . TRBV5-1
CATQGGQSTDTQYF TGTGCCACCCAAGGAGGACAAAGCACAGATACGCAGTATTTT . TRBJ2-3 . TRBV10-3
CASSLDRTYEQYF TGCGCCAGCAGCTTGGACAGGACTTACGAGCAGTACTTC many TRBJ2-7 . TRBV5-1
CASSETVSNEQFF TGTGCCAGCAGTGAAACCGTATCCAATGAGCAGTTCTTC . TRBJ2-1 . TRBV2
CASSRQGSSTEAFF TGTGCCAGCAGCCGACAGGGTAGTAGCACTGAAGCTTTCTTT . TRBJ1-1 TRBD1 TRBV7-2
CASSYLGSGQETQYF TGTGCCAGCAGTTACCTGGGATCCGGCCAAGAGACCCAGTACTTC few TRBJ2-5 . TRBV6-6
CASSSSSQPQHF TGTGCCAGCAGTTCCTCTAGTCAGCCCCAGCATTTT . TRBJ1-5 . TRBV6-6
CASSPIAYNEQFF TGTGCCAGCAGCCCTATAGCCTACAATGAGCAGTTCTTC . TRBJ2-1 . TRBV7-6
CASKHTGPGMNTEAFF TGTGCCAGTAAACATACGGGACCCGGGATGAACACTGAAGCTTTCTTT . TRBJ1-1 . TRBV19
CASSPQIAGYNEQFF TGTGCCAGCAGCCCCCAGATAGCGGGATACAATGAGCAGTTCTTC . TRBJ2-1 TRBD2 TRBV9
CASSSPEGADEQFF TGTGCCAGCAGCTCCCCCGAGGGTGCCGATGAGCAGTTCTTC . TRBJ2-1 . TRBV7-3
CANSEIGRAFTDTQYF TGTGCCAACAGTGAAATTGGTAGAGCCTTCACAGATACGCAGTATTTT . TRBJ2-3 . TRBV6-1
CASSLPRERSSGANVLTF TGTGCCAGCAGCCTTCCGAGGGAAAGAAGCTCTGGGGCCAACGTCCTGACTTTC . TRBJ2-6 . TRBV7-6
CASSLRRGNENIQYF TGTGCCAGCAGCCTGCGTCGGGGCAACGAAAACATTCAGTACTTC . TRBJ2-4 . TRBV7-2
CATQTPRSPWNTIYF TGTGCCACCCAGACCCCCAGGTCACCGTGGAACACCATATATTTT . TRBJ1-3 . TRBV28
CASSLGPTNIQYF TGTGCCAGCAGCCTGGGGCCGACAAACATTCAGTACTTC . TRBJ2-4 . TRBV11-3
CASSARQGYGYTF TGTGCCAGCAGTGCGCGACAGGGGTACGGCTACACCTTC . TRBJ1-2 TRBD1 TRBV6-1
CASSSEGETQYF TGTGCCAGCAGCTCAGAGGGAGAGACCCAGTACTTC . TRBJ2-5 . TRBV7-9
CSARVDYEQYF TGCAGCGCTAGGGTCGATTACGAGCAGTACTTC . TRBJ2-7 . TRBV29-1
CASSSGLLTDTQYF TGCGCCAGCAGCTCCGGACTCCTCACAGATACGCAGTATTTT . TRBJ2-3 . TRBV5-1
CASSVGAGQGGYTF TGTGCCAGCAGCGTAGGGGCAGGCCAAGGGGGCTACACCTTC . TRBJ1-2 . TRBV9
CASSLVRATYEQYF TGTGCCAGCAGCTTAGTTCGAGCAACCTACGAGCAGTACTTC . TRBJ2-7 . TRBV11-2
CASSSITGVEQYF TGTGCCAGCAGCTCGATAACAGGGGTCGAGCAGTACTTC . TRBJ2-7 TRBD1 TRBV7-6
CASRDQGRVRSYEQYF TGTGCCAGCAGGGACCAGGGGCGGGTCCGCTCCTACGAGCAGTACTTC . TRBJ2-7 . TRBV28